This T cell receptor beta chain derives from a study of T cell responses to AZD1222 COVID-19 vaccine. Overall study findings and caveats: Epitopes outside B.1.351 and B.1.1.7 mutated regions reportedly drew nearly half of spike TCRs. White British donors predominated, females outnumbered males, and clonal diversity was possibly underestimated. The study sampled repertoires only after the peak T cell response. The breadth and depth of Spike-specific TCRs increased once two AZD1222 doses had been given.

To note about this clone: Its antigen is not identified.

Germline loops: CDR1 SNHLY, CDR2 FYNNEI. This CDR3 is 14 amino acids long. Trimming took 6 bases from V and 2 from J, leaving 13 bases between them. Here immunoSEQ multiplex PCR was the method, and the copy in TCRdb shows in-frame clones only, minus some. Here the sample spans about 120,000 clones, about nine tenths being singletons. The rearrangement links TRBV2 to TRBJ2-5; D might be TRBD2 (6 bases). Sequences were derived from peripheral blood, sampled on day 0 of AZD1222 vaccination. The receptor was isolated from an adult in good health. DNA for the CDR3: TGTGCCAGCAGGGGTGACGGGGGACAAGAGACCCAGTACTTC. The encoded protein is CASRGDGGQETQYF.